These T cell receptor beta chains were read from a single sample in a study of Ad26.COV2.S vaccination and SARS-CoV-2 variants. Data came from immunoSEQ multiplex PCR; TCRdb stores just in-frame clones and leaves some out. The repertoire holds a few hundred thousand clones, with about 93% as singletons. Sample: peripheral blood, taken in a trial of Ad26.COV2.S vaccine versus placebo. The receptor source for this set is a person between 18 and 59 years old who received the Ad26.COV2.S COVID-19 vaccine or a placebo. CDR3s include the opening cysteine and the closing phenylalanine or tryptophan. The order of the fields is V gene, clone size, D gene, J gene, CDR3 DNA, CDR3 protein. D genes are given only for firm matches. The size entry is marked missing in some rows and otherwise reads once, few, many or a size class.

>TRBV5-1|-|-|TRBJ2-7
TGCGCCAGCAGCTTGGGGGACGGTGGCTACGAGCAGTACTTC
CASSLGDGGYEQYF
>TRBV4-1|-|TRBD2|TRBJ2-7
TGCGCCAGCAGCCAAGGACCTAGCGGGAGCTCCTACGAGCAGTACTTC
CASSQGPSGSSYEQYF
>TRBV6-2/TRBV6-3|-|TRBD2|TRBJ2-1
TGTGCCAGCAGTTATTCCCCTAGCGGGAGCTACAATGAGCAGTTCTTC
CASSYSPSGSYNEQFF
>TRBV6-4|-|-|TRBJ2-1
TGTGCCAGCAGTGAAGTTGCGGGCTCCACCAATGAGCAGTTCTTC
CASSEVAGSTNEQFF
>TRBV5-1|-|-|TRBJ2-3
TGCGCCAGCAGCTTTGGCCCCAGCACAGATACGCAGTATTTT
CASSFGPSTDTQYF
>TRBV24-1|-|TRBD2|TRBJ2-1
TGTGCCACCAGTTCTCCGGGACTAGCGGGCAATGAGCAGTTCTTC
CATSSPGLAGNEQFF
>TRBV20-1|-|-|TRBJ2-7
TGCAGTGCTCTCCGCTCCTACGAGCAGTACTTC
CSALRSYEQYF
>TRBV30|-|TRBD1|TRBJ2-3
TGTGCCTGGAGTGGGACAGGGGGCGGATTGGATACGCAGTATTTT
CAWSGTGGGLDTQYF
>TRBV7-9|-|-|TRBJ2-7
TGTGCCAGCAGCTTATCCCACGTTGGGCTGAGCTCCTACGAGCAGTACTTC
CASSLSHVGLSSYEQYF
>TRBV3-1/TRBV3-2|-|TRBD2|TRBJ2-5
TGTGCCAGCAGCCCAAGATGGGGGACCCTGGGGAGACTAGCAGGCGAGACCCAGTACTTC
CASSPRWGTLGRLAGETQYF
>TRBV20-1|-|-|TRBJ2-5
TGCAGTGCTAACCAGGTAGAGACCCAGTACTTC
CSANQVETQYF
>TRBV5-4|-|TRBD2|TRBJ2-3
TGTGCCAGCAGCTTGATGCTCGCGGGGGACACAGATACGCAGTATTTT
CASSLMLAGDTDTQYF
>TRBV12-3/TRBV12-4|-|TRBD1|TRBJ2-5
TGTGCCAGCAGTTCAGGGGGAGAGACCCAGTACTTC
CASSSGGETQYF
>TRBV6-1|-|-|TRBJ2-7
TGTGCCAGCAGTGTAACTACAGGGACCTATCCCTACGAGCAGTACTTC
CASSVTTGTYPYEQYF
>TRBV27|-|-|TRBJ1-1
TGTGCCTCAGGGTACACTGAAGCTTTCTTT
CASGYTEAFF
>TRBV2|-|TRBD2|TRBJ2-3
TGTGCCAGCAGCCGGGAGGTCTTGAGCACAGATACGCAGTATTTT
CASSREVLSTDTQYF
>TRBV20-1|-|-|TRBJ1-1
TGCAGTGCCGTAAGGACTGAAGCTTTCTTT
CSAVRTEAFF
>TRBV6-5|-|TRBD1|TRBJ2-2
TGTGCCAGCAGTTGGACAGGGGCGAGTAACACCGGGGAGCTGTTTTTT
CASSWTGASNTGELFF
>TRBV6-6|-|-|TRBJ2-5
TGTGCCAGCAGTTCCGGGAGCCAAGAGACCCAGTACTTC
CASSSGSQETQYF
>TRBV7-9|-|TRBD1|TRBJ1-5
TGTGCCAGCAGCTCGACAGGGGACAATCAGCCCCAGCATTTT
CASSSTGDNQPQHF
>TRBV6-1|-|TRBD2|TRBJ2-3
TGTGCCAGCAGTGAATGGGTAATCAGGACTAGCGGGACCACAGATACGCAGTATTTT
CASSEWVIRTSGTTDTQYF
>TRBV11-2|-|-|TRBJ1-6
TGTGCCAGCAGCCCCCGAGCTTTTAATTCACCCCTCCACTTT
CASSPRAFNSPLHF
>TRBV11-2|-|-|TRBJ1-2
TGTGCCAGCAGCTTAGATCCTGGCAATAACTATGGCTACACCTTC
CASSLDPGNNYGYTF
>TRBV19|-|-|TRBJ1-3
TGTGCCAGTATGCGGGAGGGTGGAAACACCATATATTTT
CASMREGGNTIYF
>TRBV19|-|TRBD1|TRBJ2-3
TGTGCCAGTAGGAATACAGGGGGCGATACGCAGTATTTT
CASRNTGGDTQYF
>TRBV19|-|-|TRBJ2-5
TGTGCCAGTAGTATAGGGAGCGCCAGGGTTGTGGAGACCCAGTACTTC
CASSIGSARVVETQYF
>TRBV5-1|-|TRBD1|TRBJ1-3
TGCGCCAGCAGCCCGGGGACAGTACTCTCTGGAAACACCATATATTTT
CASSPGTVLSGNTIYF
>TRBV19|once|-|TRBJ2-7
TGTGCCAGTGCCGCCGGACTGTCCTCCTACGAGCAGTACTTC
CASAAGLSSYEQYF
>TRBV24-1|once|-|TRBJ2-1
TGTGCCACCAGTGATACGTTTTACAATGAGCAGTTCTTC
CATSDTFYNEQFF
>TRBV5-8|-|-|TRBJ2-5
TGTGCCAGCAGCCACAGGGATACGGAGACCCAGTACTTC
CASSHRDTETQYF
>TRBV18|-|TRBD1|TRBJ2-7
TGTGCCAGCTCACCTCCCGGGACAGGGGTCTACGAGCAGTACTTC
CASSPPGTGVYEQYF
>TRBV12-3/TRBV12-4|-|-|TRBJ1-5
TGTGCCAGCAGTTTAACCCTCACTCAGCCCCAGCATTTT
CASSLTLTQPQHF
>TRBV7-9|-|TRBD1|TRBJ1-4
TGTGCCAGCAGCGTTAGACAGGGGCTAAATGAAAAACTGTTTTTT
CASSVRQGLNEKLFF
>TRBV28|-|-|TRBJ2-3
TGTGCCAGCAGTTCGTTCTCAGGGGCAGATACGCAGTATTTT
CASSSFSGADTQYF
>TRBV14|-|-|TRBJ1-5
TGTGCCAGCAGCCAAGGGACCCATCAGCCCCAGCATTTT
CASSQGTHQPQHF